This entry features one TCR beta chain sequence. These data belong to a study of blood T cell repertoires in COVID-19. Whole-study context: Some COVID-19 samples were acute and others convalescent; all came from the United States, Italy and Spain. Sources were T cells, B-cell-depleted T cells, or PBMCs; the material itself was cDNA or gDNA.

The germline V and J ends were trimmed by 4 bases and 3 bases, with 13 bases remaining between them. Germline lookup yields CDR1 LNHDA and CDR2 SQIVND (reference sequence). The CDR3 sequence is 14 residues long. Authors' analysis steps: Estimated nucleated cell counts came from reference gene primer amplification. The protocol was immunoSEQ multiplex PCR, while the TCRdb copy is restricted to in-frame clones and leaves out a portion. Clonal size and the V and J genes are those of that table, whereas D and trimming came from the DNA. The top ten clones hold 1% to 1.4% of a sample with approximately 170,000 clones, approximately 86% of them seen once.

V usage is TRBV19 and J usage is TRBJ2-7; D may be TRBD2 (6 bases). The source is a young man with acute or convalescent COVID-19. The material sequenced was peripheral blood. As DNA, the CDR3 is TGTGCCAGTAGTAGGACTACACACAACTACGAGCAGTACTTC. Protein product: CASSRTTHNYEQYF.